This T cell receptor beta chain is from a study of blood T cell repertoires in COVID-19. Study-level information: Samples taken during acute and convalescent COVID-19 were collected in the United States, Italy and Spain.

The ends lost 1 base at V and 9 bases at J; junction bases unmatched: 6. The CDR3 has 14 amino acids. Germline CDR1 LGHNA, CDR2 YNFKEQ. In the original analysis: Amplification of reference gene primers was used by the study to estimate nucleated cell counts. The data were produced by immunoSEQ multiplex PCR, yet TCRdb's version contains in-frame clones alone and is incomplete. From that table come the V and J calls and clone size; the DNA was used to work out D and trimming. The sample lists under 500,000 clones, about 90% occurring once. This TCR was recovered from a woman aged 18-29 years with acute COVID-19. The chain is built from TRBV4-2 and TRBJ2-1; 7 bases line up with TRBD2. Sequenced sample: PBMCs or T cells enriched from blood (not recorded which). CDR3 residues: CASSQVAGLGEQFF. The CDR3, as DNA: TGTGCCAGCAGCCAAGTGGCAGGACTAGGTGAGCAGTTCTTC.